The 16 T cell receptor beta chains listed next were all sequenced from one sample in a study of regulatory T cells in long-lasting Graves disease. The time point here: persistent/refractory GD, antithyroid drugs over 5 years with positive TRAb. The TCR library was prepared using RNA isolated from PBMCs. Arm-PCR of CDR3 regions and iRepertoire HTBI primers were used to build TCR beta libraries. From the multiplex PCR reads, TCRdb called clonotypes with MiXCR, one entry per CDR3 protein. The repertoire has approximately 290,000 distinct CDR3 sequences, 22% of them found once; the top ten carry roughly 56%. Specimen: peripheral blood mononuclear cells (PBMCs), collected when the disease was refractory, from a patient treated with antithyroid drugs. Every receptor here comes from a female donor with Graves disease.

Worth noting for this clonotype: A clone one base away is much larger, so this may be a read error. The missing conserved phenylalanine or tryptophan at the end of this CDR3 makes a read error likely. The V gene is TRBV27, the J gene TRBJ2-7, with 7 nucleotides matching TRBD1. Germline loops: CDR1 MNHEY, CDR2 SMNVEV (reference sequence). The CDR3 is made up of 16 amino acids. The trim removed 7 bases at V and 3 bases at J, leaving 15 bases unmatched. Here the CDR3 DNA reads TGTGCCAGCAAATCTATACCGGGACAGAGGTTCTACGAGCAGTACCTC. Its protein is CASKSIPGQRFYEQYL.

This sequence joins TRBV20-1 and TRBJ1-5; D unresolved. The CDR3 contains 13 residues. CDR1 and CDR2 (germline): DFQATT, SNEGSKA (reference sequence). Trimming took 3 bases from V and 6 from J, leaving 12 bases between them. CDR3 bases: TGCAGTGCTAGGGGCCCCTCCCTTCAGCCCCAGCATTTT. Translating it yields CSARGPSLQPQHF.

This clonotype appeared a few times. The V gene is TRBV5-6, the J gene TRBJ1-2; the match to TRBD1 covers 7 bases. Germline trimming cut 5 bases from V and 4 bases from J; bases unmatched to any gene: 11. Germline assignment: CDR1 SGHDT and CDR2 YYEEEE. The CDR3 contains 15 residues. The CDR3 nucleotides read TGTGCCAGCAGGAAAGAGGGGGCCCCGGGCTATGGCTACACCTTC. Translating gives CASRKEGAPGYGYTF.

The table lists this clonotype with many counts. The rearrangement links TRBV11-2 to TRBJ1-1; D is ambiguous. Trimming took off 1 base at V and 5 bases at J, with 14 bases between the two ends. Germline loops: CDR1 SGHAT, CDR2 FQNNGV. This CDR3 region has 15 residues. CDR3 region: CASSLVPDSRTEAFF. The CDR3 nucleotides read TGTGCCAGCAGCTTAGTGCCAGACTCGAGGACTGAAGCTTTCTTT.

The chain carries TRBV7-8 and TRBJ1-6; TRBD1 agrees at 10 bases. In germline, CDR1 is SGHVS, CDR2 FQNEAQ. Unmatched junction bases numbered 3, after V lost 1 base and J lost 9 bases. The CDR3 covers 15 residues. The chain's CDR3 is CASSLGQGAVSPLHF. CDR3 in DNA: TGTGCCAGCAGCTTAGGACAGGGGGCGGTTTCACCCCTCCACTTT.

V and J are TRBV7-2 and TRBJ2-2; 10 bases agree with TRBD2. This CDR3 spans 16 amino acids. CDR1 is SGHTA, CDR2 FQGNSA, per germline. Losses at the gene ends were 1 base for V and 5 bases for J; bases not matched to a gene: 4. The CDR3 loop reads CASSLGTSGLTGELFF. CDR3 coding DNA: TGTGCCAGCAGCTTAGGGACTAGCGGATTAACCGGGGAGCTGTTTTTT.

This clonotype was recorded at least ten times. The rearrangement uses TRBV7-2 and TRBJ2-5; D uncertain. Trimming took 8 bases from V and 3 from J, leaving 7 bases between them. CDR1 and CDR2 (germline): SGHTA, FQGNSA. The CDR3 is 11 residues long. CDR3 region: CASGVKETQYF. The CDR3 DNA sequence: TGTGCCAGCGGCGTGAAAGAGACCCAGTACTTC.

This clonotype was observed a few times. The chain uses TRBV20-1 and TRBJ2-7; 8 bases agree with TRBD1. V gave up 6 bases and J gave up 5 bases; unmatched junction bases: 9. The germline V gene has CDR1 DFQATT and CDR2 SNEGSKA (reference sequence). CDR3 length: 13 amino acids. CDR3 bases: TGCAGTGCCTTGGACAGGGTGAAGAACGAGCAGTACTTC. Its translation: CSALDRVKNEQYF.

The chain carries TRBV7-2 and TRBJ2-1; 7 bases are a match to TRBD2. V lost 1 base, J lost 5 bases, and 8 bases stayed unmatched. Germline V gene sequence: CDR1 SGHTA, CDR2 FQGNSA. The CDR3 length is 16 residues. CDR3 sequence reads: CASSLVVASGNNEQFF. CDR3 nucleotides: TGTGCCAGCAGCTTAGTGGTGGCTAGCGGAAACAATGAGCAGTTCTTC.

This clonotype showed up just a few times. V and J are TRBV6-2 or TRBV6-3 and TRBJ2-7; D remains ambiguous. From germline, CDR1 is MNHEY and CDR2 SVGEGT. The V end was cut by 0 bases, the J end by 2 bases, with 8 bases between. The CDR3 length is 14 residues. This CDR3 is CASSYSRRAYEQYF. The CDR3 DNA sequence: TGTGCCAGCAGTTACTCGAGAAGGGCCTACGAGCAGTACTTC.

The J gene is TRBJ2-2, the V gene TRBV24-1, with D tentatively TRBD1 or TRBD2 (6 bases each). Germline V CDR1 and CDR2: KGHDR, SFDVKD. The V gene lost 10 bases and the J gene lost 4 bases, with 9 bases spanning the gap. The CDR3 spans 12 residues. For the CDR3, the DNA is TGTGCCACGAGGGGGGTCACCGGGGAGCTGTTTTTT. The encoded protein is CATRGVTGELFF.

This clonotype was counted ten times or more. The CDR3 sequence: CALRASSYEQYF. CDR3 sequence (DNA): TGTGCCCTCAGGGCCAGCTCCTACGAGCAGTACTTC. V and J are TRBV2 and TRBJ2-7, with a tentative D call TRBD1 (5 bases). The CDR3 spans 12 residues. Germline V CDR1 and CDR2: SNHLY, FYNNEI. V lost 11 bases and J 0 bases, leaving 11 bases between the germline ends.

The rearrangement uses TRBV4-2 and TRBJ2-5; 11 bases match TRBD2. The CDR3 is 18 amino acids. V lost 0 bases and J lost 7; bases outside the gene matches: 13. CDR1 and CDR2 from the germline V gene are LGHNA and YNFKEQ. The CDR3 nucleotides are TGTGCCAGCAGCCAAGATGGGACTAGCGGAAACTCCGAGGGGACCCAGTACTTC. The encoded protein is CASSQDGTSGNSEGTQYF.

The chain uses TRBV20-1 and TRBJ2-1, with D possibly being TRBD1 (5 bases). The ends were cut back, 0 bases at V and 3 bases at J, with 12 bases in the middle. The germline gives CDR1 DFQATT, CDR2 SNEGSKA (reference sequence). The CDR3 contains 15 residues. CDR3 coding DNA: TGCAGTGCTAGAGATTGGGGCCATATCTACAATGAGCAGTTCTTC. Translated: CSARDWGHIYNEQFF.

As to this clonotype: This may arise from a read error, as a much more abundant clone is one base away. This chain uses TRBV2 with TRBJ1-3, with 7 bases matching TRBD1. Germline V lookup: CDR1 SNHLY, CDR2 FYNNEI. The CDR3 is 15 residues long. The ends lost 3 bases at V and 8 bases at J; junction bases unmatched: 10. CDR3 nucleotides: TGTGCCAGCAGTGACTCGACAGGGAACAGAGACACCATATATTTT. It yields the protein CASSDSTGNRDTIYF.

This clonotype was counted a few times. CDR3 bases: TGTGCCAGCAGTTTACGGCAGGGTAGGAACGAGCAGTACTTC. Protein: CASSLRQGRNEQYF. The V gene is TRBV28, the J gene TRBJ2-7; D perhaps matches TRBD1 (5 bases). The V gene lost 2 bases and the J gene lost 5 bases, with 13 bases spanning the gap. Germline V gene sequence: CDR1 MDHEN, CDR2 SYDVKM. This CDR3 is built from 14 residues.